This T cell receptor beta chain was recorded in a study of early T cells in non-severe SARS-CoV-2 infection. Molecules of cDNA were individually given unique molecular identifiers that were attached to them. MiXCR, applied by TCRdb to the 5' RACE reads, yields one record per CDR3 protein. The sample carries around 55,000 distinct CDR3 sequences, around 13% recorded once. V was clipped by 2 bases and J by 7 bases, with 8 bases between them. Germline-derived CDR1 and CDR2 are MNHEY and SVGEGT. This CDR3 has 12 amino acids. This clonotype occurred a few times. This TCR came from an adult who was a healthcare worker with PCR-confirmed SARS-CoV-2 infection or an uninfected control (not recorded which). The material sequenced was whole blood. The V and J genes are TRBV6-2 or TRBV6-3 and TRBJ1-2, with a weak D call TRBD1 (5 bases). The CDR3: CASSYNRFGYTF. CDR3 bases: TGTGCCAGCAGTTACAACAGGTTTGGCTACACCTTC.